This T cell receptor (beta chain) came from a study of blood T cell repertoires in COVID-19. Study overall: Spain, Italy and the United States supplied samples that represented acute and convalescent COVID-19. Sample material is recorded as cDNA or gDNA derived from T cells, B-cell-depleted T cells, or PBMCs.

In the study's own analysis: Reference gene primer amplification yielded estimated nucleated cell counts. This table comes from immunoSEQ multiplex PCR, and its TCRdb copy is limited to in-frame clones, with some not included. The DNA gave D and trimming, while V, J and clone size come from that table. This table holds 130,000 or so clones, around 88% found once. The junction had 9 bases not matched to a gene; V was cut back by 4 bases and J by 6 bases. Germline V gives CDR1 MRHNA, CDR2 SNTAGT. The CDR3 is 15 residues long. J is TRBJ1-1 and V is TRBV6-4; 9 positions agree with TRBD1. The TCR was taken from a man in his fifties with acute or convalescent COVID-19. The sequenced sample was peripheral blood. CDR3: CASSGTGVVRAEAFF. DNA of the CDR3: TGTGCCAGCAGTGGGACAGGGGTCGTTAGGGCTGAAGCTTTCTTT.